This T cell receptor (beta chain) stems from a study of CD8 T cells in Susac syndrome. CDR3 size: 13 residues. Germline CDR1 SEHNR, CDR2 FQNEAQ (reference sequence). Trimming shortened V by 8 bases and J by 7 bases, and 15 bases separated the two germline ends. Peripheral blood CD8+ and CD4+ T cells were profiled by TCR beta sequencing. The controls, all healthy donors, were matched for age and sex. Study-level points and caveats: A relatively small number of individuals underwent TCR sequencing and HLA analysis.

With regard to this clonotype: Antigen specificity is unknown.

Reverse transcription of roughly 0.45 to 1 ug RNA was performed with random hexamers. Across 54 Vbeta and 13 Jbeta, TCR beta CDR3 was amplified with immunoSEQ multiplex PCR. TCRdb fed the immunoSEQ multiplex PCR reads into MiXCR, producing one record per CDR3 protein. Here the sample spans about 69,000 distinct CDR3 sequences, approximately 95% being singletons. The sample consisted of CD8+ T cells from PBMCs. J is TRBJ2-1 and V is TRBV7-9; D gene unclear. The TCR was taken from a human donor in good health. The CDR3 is CASARPPGNEQFF. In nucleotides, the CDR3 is TGTGCCAGCGCTAGGCCCCCCGGGAATGAGCAGTTCTTC.